A selection of T cell receptor beta chains follows, all from one sample in a study of control samples from healthy donors and cancer patients. The repertoire was sequenced with immunoSEQ multiplex PCR; TCRdb's copy has only in-frame clones and lacks some. Counted here are some 120,000 clones, around 90% occurring once; the ten biggest clones make up around 7.9%. The sample was blood. These TCRs come from a man between 18 and 35 years old in good health. The CDR3 runs from the conserved cysteine through the conserved F or W. Each record gives: clone size, D gene, V gene, J gene, CDR3 protein, CDR3 DNA. D genes are given only for firm matches. Only part of the rows carry a size: once, few, many, or a class if the clone is expanded.

clone size: .
D gene: .
V gene: TRBV5-6
J gene: TRBJ1-6
CDR3 protein: CASSEYRVNSPLHF
CDR3 DNA: TGTGCCAGCAGCGAATACAGGGTCAATTCACCCCTCCACTTT

clone size: .
D gene: .
V gene: TRBV27
J gene: TRBJ2-7
CDR3 protein: CASSLGQHYEQYF
CDR3 DNA: TGTGCCAGCAGTTTGGGTCAGCACTACGAGCAGTACTTC

clone size: .
D gene: .
V gene: TRBV30
J gene: TRBJ1-2
CDR3 protein: CAWIFKYGYTF
CDR3 DNA: TGTGCCTGGATCTTTAAATATGGCTACACCTTC

clone size: .
D gene: TRBD1
V gene: TRBV10-3
J gene: TRBJ2-7
CDR3 protein: CAIRDRVTYEQYF
CDR3 DNA: TGTGCCATCCGGGACAGGGTTACCTACGAGCAGTACTTC

clone size: .
D gene: .
V gene: TRBV5-1
J gene: TRBJ2-1
CDR3 protein: CASSWGGDEQFF
CDR3 DNA: TGCGCCAGCAGCTGGGGGGGCGATGAGCAGTTCTTC

clone size: once
D gene: TRBD1
V gene: TRBV13
J gene: TRBJ2-2
CDR3 protein: CASSSPLRIWTGEAGELFF
CDR3 DNA: TGTGCCAGCAGCTCTCCCCTTCGAATCTGGACAGGGGAAGCCGGGGAGCTGTTTTTT

clone size: .
D gene: TRBD1
V gene: TRBV9
J gene: TRBJ2-5
CDR3 protein: CASSARQGRETQYF
CDR3 DNA: TGTGCCAGCAGCGCCAGACAGGGTCGAGAGACCCAGTACTTC

clone size: .
D gene: .
V gene: TRBV12-5
J gene: TRBJ1-5
CDR3 protein: CASATKGPQHF
CDR3 DNA: TGTGCTAGTGCCACCAAAGGGCCCCAGCATTTT

clone size: .
D gene: TRBD1
V gene: TRBV5-1
J gene: TRBJ2-7
CDR3 protein: CASSPRTGRESEQYF
CDR3 DNA: TGCGCCAGCAGCCCACGGACAGGGCGTGAGTCCGAGCAGTACTTC

clone size: .
D gene: TRBD2
V gene: TRBV19
J gene: TRBJ2-3
CDR3 protein: CASSAGTSGLSSTDTQYF
CDR3 DNA: TGTGCCAGTAGTGCCGGGACTAGCGGGTTGTCTAGCACAGATACGCAGTATTTT

clone size: .
D gene: .
V gene: TRBV18
J gene: TRBJ1-4
CDR3 protein: CASSPGRPEKLFF
CDR3 DNA: TGTGCCAGCTCACCGGGCAGGCCGGAAAAACTGTTTTTT

clone size: .
D gene: TRBD1
V gene: TRBV5-4
J gene: TRBJ2-2
CDR3 protein: CASSLKSGTGFGELFF
CDR3 DNA: TGTGCCAGCAGCTTGAAGTCCGGGACAGGGTTCGGGGAGCTGTTTTTT

clone size: .
D gene: .
V gene: TRBV15
J gene: TRBJ2-7
CDR3 protein: CATSRAIRSGAYEQYF
CDR3 DNA: TGTGCCACCAGCAGAGCGATCCGCAGTGGAGCCTACGAGCAGTACTTC

clone size: .
D gene: TRBD1
V gene: TRBV3-1/TRBV3-2
J gene: TRBJ2-2
CDR3 protein: CASSTHPGGGHTGELFF
CDR3 DNA: TGTGCCAGCAGCACCCATCCAGGGGGCGGACACACCGGGGAGCTGTTTTTT

clone size: .
D gene: TRBD1
V gene: TRBV2
J gene: TRBJ2-3
CDR3 protein: CASSEPDRGSDTQYF
CDR3 DNA: TGTGCCAGCAGTGAGCCTGACAGGGGCTCAGATACGCAGTATTTT

clone size: .
D gene: .
V gene: TRBV10-2
J gene: TRBJ2-5
CDR3 protein: CASSESGFIQETQYF
CDR3 DNA: TGCGCCAGCAGTGAGTCAGGATTTATCCAAGAGACCCAGTACTTC

clone size: .
D gene: .
V gene: TRBV11-2
J gene: TRBJ1-1
CDR3 protein: CASSQITGMNTEAFF
CDR3 DNA: TGTGCCAGCAGCCAAATAACAGGGATGAACACTGAAGCTTTCTTT

clone size: .
D gene: TRBD1
V gene: TRBV7-7
J gene: TRBJ1-2
CDR3 protein: CASSPRTGHDYGYTF
CDR3 DNA: TGTGCCAGCAGCCCTAGGACAGGGCACGACTATGGCTACACCTTC

clone size: .
D gene: .
V gene: TRBV11-1
J gene: TRBJ1-2
CDR3 protein: CASSLGRDYGYTF
CDR3 DNA: TGTGCCAGCAGCTTAGGCAGGGACTATGGCTACACCTTC

clone size: once
D gene: TRBD1
V gene: TRBV19
J gene: TRBJ1-1
CDR3 protein: CASSYRGQGGTEAFF
CDR3 DNA: TGTGCCAGTAGTTATCGGGGACAGGGTGGTACTGAAGCTTTCTTT

clone size: .
D gene: TRBD1
V gene: TRBV5-1
J gene: TRBJ2-2
CDR3 protein: CASSPPGQASNTGELFF
CDR3 DNA: TGCGCCAGCAGCCCACCGGGACAGGCCTCGAACACCGGGGAGCTGTTTTTT

clone size: .
D gene: .
V gene: TRBV4-1
J gene: TRBJ2-7
CDR3 protein: CASSTQVAGGYEQYF
CDR3 DNA: TGCGCCAGCAGCACACAGGTCGCCGGGGGCTACGAGCAGTACTTC

clone size: .
D gene: TRBD1
V gene: TRBV9
J gene: TRBJ1-3
CDR3 protein: CASSAQGGASSGNTIYF
CDR3 DNA: TGTGCCAGCAGTGCTCAGGGGGGGGCCAGCTCTGGAAACACCATATATTTT

clone size: once
D gene: TRBD1
V gene: TRBV5-1
J gene: TRBJ1-1
CDR3 protein: CASSSGQGANEAFF
CDR3 DNA: TGCGCCAGCAGCTCCGGACAGGGGGCGAATGAAGCTTTCTTT